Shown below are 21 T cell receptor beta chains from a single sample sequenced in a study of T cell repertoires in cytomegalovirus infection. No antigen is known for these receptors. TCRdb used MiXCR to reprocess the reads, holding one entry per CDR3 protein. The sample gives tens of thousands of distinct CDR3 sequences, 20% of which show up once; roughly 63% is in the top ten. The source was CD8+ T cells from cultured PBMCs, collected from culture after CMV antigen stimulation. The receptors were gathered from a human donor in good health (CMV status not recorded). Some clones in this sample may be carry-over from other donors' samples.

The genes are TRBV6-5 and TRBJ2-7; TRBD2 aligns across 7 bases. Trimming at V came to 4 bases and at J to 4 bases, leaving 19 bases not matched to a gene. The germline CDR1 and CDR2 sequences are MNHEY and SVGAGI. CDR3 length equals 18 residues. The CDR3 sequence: CASSSIAGGSGLKYEQYF. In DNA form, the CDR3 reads TGTGCCAGCAGTTCCATCGCCGGGGGGTCGGGCCTTAAGTACGAGCAGTACTTC.

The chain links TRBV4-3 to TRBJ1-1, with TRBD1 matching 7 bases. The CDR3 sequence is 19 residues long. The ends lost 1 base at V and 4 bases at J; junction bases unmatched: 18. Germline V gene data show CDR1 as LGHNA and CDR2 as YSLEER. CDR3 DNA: TGCGCCAGCAGCCAAGTGCTCGGGGAGTCAGGCAACAGGGGCACTGAAGCTTTCTTT. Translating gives CASSQVLGESGNRGTEAFF.

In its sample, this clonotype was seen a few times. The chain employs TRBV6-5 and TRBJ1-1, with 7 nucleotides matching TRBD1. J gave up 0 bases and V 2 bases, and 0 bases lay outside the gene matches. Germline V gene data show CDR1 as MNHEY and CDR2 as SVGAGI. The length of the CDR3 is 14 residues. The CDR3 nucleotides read TGTGCCAGCAGTTACGGGACAGTGAACACTGAAGCTTTCTTT. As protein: CASSYGTVNTEAFF.

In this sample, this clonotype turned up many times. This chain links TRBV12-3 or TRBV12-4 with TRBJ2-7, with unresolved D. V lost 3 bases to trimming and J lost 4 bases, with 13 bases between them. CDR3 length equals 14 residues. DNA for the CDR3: TGTGCCAGCAGTTTGGGCCGAGTTAGGTACGAGCAGTACTTC. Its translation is CASSLGRVRYEQYF.

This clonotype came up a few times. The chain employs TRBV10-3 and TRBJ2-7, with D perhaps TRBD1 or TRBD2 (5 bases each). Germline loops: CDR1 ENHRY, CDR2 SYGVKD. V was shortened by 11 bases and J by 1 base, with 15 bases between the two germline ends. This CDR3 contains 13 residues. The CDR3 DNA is TGTGCCGCCCTGGGGGACGGTTCCTACGAGCAGTACTTC. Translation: CAALGDGSYEQYF.

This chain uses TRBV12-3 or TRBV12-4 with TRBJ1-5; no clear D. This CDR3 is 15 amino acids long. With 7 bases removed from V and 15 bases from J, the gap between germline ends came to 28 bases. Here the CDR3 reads CASTIGIRRRAIVHF. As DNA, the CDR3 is TGTGCCAGCACCATAGGTATCAGGAGAAGGGCCATAGTGCATTTT.

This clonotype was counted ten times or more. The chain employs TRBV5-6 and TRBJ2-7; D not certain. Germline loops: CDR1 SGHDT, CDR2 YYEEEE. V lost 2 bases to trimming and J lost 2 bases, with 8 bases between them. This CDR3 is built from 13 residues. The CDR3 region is CASSFSAPYEQYF. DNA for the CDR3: TGTGCCAGCAGCTTTTCAGCCCCCTACGAGCAGTACTTC.

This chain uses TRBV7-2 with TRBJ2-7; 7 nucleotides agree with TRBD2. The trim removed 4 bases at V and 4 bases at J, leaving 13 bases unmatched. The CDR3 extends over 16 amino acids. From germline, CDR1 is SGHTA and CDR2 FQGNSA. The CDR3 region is CASSSTLAISGYEQYF. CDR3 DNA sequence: TGTGCCAGCAGCTCAACACTAGCGATCTCCGGGTACGAGCAGTACTTC.

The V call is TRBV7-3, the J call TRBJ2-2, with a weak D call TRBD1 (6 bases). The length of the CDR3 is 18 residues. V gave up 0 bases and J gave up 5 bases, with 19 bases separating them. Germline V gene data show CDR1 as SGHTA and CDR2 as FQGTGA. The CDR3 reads CASSLTGRNRDQTGELFF. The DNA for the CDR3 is TGTGCCAGCAGCTTAACTGGGCGTAACAGGGACCAAACCGGGGAGCTGTTTTTT. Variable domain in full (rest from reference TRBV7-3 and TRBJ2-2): GAGVSQTPSNKVTEKGKYVELRCDPISGHTALYWYRQSLGQGPEFLIYFQGTGAADDSGLPNDRFFAVRPEGSVSTLKIQRTERGDSAVYLCASSLTGRNRDQTGELFFGEGSRLTVL.

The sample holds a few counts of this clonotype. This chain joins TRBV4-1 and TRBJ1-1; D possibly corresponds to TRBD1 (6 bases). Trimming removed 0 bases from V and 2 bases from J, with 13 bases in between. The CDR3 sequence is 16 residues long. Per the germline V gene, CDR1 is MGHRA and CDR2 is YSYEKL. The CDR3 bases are TGCGCCAGCAGCCAAGATAGGCAGGGGCGCAACACTGAAGCTTTCTTT. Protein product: CASSQDRQGRNTEAFF.

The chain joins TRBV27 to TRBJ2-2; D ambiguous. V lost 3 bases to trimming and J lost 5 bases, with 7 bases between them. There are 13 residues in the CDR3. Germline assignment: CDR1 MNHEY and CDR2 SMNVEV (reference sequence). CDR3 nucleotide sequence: TGTGCCAGCAGTTTTTCCTCTACCGGGGAGCTGTTTTTT. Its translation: CASSFSSTGELFF.

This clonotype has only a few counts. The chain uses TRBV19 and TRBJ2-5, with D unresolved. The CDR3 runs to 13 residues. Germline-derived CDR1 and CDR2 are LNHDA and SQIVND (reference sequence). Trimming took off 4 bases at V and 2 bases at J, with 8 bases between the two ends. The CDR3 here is CASSSRKQETQYF. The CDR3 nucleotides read TGTGCCAGTAGTAGCCGGAAGCAAGAGACCCAGTACTTC.

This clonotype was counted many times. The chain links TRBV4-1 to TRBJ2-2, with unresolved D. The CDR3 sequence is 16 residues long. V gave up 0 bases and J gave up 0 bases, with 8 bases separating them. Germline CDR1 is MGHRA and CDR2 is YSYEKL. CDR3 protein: CASSQEQAANTGELFF. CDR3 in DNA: TGCGCCAGCAGCCAAGAACAAGCCGCGAACACCGGGGAGCTGTTTTTT.

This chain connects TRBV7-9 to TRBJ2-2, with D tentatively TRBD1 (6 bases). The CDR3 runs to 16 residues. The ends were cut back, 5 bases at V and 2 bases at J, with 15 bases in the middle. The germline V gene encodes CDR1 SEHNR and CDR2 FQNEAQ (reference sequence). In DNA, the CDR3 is TGTGCCAGCAGCCAGGGCAGGGGCCTTAACACCGGGGAGCTGTTTTTT. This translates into CASSQGRGLNTGELFF.

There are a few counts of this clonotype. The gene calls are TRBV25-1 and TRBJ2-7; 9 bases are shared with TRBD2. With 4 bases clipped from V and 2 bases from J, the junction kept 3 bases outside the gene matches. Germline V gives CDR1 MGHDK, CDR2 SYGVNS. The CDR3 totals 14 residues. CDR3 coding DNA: TGTGCCAGCAGTGGGGCGGGGGGGCCCTACGAGCAGTACTTC. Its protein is CASSGAGGPYEQYF.

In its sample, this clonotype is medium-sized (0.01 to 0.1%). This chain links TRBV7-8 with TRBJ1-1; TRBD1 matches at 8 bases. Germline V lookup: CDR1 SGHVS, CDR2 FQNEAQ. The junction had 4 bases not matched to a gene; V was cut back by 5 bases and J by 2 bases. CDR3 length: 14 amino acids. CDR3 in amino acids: CASSLPGGNTEAFF. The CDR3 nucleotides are TGTGCCAGCAGCCTTCCAGGGGGCAACACTGAAGCTTTCTTT. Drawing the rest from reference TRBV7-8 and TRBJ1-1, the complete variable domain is GAGVSQSPRYKVAKRGQDVALRCDPISGHVSLFWYQQALGQGPEFLTYFQNEAQLDKSGLPSDRFFAERPEGSVSTLKIQRTQQEDSAVYLCASSLPGGNTEAFFGQGTRLTVV.

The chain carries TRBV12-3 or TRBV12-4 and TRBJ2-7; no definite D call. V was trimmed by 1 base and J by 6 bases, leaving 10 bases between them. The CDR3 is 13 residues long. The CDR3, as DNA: TGTGCCAGCAGTTTAGGGTCCGTCCTCGAGCAGTACTTC. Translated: CASSLGSVLEQYF.

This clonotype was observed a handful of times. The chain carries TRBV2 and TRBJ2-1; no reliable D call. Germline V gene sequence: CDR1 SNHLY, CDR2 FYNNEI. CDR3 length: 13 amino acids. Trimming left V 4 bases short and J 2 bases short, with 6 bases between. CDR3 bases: TGTGCCAGCAGTGGTAGCCCCTACAATGAGCAGTTCTTC. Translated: CASSGSPYNEQFF.

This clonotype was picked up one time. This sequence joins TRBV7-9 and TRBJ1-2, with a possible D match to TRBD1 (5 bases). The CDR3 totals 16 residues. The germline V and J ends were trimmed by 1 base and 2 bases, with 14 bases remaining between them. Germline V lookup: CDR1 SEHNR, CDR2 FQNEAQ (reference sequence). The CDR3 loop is CASSLGRDRMNYGYTF. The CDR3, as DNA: TGTGCCAGCAGCTTAGGCCGGGACCGCATGAACTATGGCTACACCTTC. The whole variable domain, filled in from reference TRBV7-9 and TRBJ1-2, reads DTGVSQNPRHKITKRGQNVTFRCDPISEHNRLYWYRQTLGQGPEFLTYFQNEAQLEKSRLLSDRFSAERPKGSFSTLEIQRTEQGDSAMYLCASSLGRDRMNYGYTFGSGTRLTVV.

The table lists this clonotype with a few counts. CDR3 amino acids: CASSQADSSGNTIYF. Written as DNA, the CDR3 is TGTGCCAGCAGCCAAGCAGACAGCTCTGGAAACACCATATATTTT. The chain recombines TRBV4-2 with TRBJ1-3; weak D call: TRBD1 (5 bases). The CDR3 has 15 amino acids. The V end was cut by 1 base, the J end by 0 bases, with 7 bases between. Germline V lookup: CDR1 LGHNA, CDR2 YNFKEQ.

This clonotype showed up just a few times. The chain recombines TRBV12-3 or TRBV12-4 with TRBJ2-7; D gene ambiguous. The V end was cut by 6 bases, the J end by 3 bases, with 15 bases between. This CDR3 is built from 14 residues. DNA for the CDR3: TGTGCCAGCAGCCCCTCTGGCGTATACTACGAGCAGTACTTC. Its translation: CASSPSGVYYEQYF.